One sample yielded the 25 T cell receptor beta chains listed below, sequenced in a study of beta chain features in type 1 diabetes. Study-wide findings and caveats: Moderately but significantly shorter TCRB CDR3s were found in Type 1 diabetes patients in all four CD4+ subsets.

All of the isolated RNA was reverse transcribed, so expressed TCRB transcripts were sequenced. TCRdb keeps only in-frame clones here, not all; method: immunoSEQ multiplex PCR. The data show hundreds of thousands of clones, with roughly 13% seen just once and 0.035% to 0.04% held by the top ten. Their specific antigens are unknown. Material: naive CD4+ T cells from blood. The receptors originated from a man younger than 35 with type 1 diabetes.

This clone was picked up a small number of times. The V gene is TRBV25-1, the J gene TRBJ1-3, with unresolved D. Germline V CDR1 and CDR2: MGHDK, SYGVNS. This CDR3 region has 14 residues. V lost 3 bases, J lost 1 base, and 7 bases lay in between. The DNA for the CDR3 is TGTGCCAGCAGTGATTTCAGATCTGGAAACACCATATATTTT. This gives the protein CASSDFRSGNTIYF.

This clone was observed a handful of times. The rearrangement links TRBV30 to TRBJ2-7, with D perhaps matching TRBD2 (6 bases). The V gene's germline CDR1 is GTSNPN and CDR2 SVGIG (reference sequence). The CDR3 is 13 residues long. The V gene lost 1 base and the J gene lost 7 bases, with 14 bases spanning the gap. As DNA, the CDR3 is TGTGCCTGGAGTGCTAGCGAGAGATGGGAGCAGTACTTC. Protein sequence: CAWSASERWEQYF.

The sample holds a few counts of this clone. The J gene is TRBJ2-7, the V gene TRBV7-2, with unresolved D. The CDR3 covers 13 residues. Germline-derived CDR1 and CDR2 are SGHTA and FQGNSA. V lost 6 bases and J lost 2, with 11 bases in between. As DNA, the CDR3 is TGTGCCAGCAGAGGTGTTAATCCCTACGAGCAGTACTTC. It codes for CASRGVNPYEQYF.

This clone was observed a handful of times. The chain links TRBV5-1 to TRBJ2-7, with 8 bases fitting TRBD1. This CDR3 contains 14 residues. J lost 5 bases, V lost 3 bases, and 7 bases had no gene match. Per germline, CDR1 SGHRS and CDR2 YFSETQ. CDR3 amino acids: CASSSQGAANEQYF. CDR3 bases: TGCGCCAGCAGCTCTCAGGGGGCGGCTAACGAGCAGTACTTC.

CDR3 protein: CASSLLAGETGELFF. CDR3 DNA sequence: TGCGCCAGCAGCCTACTAGCGGGAGAAACCGGGGAGCTGTTTTTT. The V and J genes are TRBV5-1 and TRBJ2-2; TRBD2 agrees at 11 bases. The CDR3 runs to 15 residues. V lost 4 bases, J lost 5 bases, and 4 bases stayed unmatched. Germline loops: CDR1 SGHRS, CDR2 YFSETQ.

This clone was detected a few times. The chain has TRBV7-2 and TRBJ2-3; 9 nucleotides line up with TRBD2. Per the germline V gene, CDR1 is SGHTA and CDR2 is FQGNSA. V trimming: 5 bases; J trimming: 0 bases; junction bases outside the gene matches: 6. The CDR3 sequence is 16 residues long. The CDR3 DNA reads TGTGCCAGCAGCGACAGACTAGCGGCTAGCACAGATACGCAGTATTTT. This codes for CASSDRLAASTDTQYF.

A few counts support this clone. The CDR3 DNA reads TGCGCCAGCAGCCTAACCAGGGAAGGAGGCTATGGCTACACCTTC. Its protein product is CASSLTREGGYGYTF. The chain uses TRBV4-1 and TRBJ1-2; D possibly corresponds to TRBD1 (5 bases). Trimming cost V 4 bases and J 4 bases, with 16 bases left between them. Germline lookup yields CDR1 MGHRA and CDR2 YSYEKL. The CDR3 consists of 15 residues.

This clone turned up a few times. This sample includes further DNA sequences coding for the same CDR3. The chain employs TRBV6-5 and TRBJ2-5; D ambiguous. CDR3 length: 11 amino acids. Germline lookup yields CDR1 MNHEY and CDR2 SVGAGI. The V end lost 0 bases, the J end lost 4 bases, and 0 bases lay between the germline ends. CDR3 bases: TGTGCCAGCAGTTACTCAGAGACCCAGTACTTC. Encoded protein: CASSYSETQYF.

There are a few counts of this clone. The chain recombines TRBV7-9 with TRBJ1-2; 7 nucleotides line up with TRBD1. The J segment lost 3 bases and the V segment lost 7 bases, leaving 17 bases of the junction unmatched. The CDR3 totals 17 residues. Germline lookup yields CDR1 SEHNR and CDR2 FQNEAQ (reference sequence). CDR3 DNA: TGTGCCAGCACCTTTCTTGGACAGGAGCGCCGCGACTATGGCTACACCTTC. Its translation is CASTFLGQERRDYGYTF.

This clone has more than one count but fewer than ten. J is TRBJ2-5 and V is TRBV2, with TRBD1 matching over 9 bases. CDR1 and CDR2 (germline): SNHLY, FYNNEI. Trimming at V came to 1 base and at J to 4 bases, leaving 13 bases not matched to a gene. This CDR3 contains 18 residues. The CDR3 loop is CASSEVRDRGFVRETQYF. In nucleotides, the CDR3 is TGTGCCAGCAGTGAAGTCAGAGACAGGGGGTTCGTGAGAGAGACCCAGTACTTC.

This clone occurred a few times. The chain uses TRBV29-1 and TRBJ1-5, with 7 bases that match TRBD1. Germline V gene sequence: CDR1 SQVTM, CDR2 ANQGSEA. V lost 6 bases, J lost 0 bases, and 5 bases stayed unmatched. This CDR3 region has 14 residues. The CDR3 sequence is CSVTTGFSNQPQHF. The CDR3 DNA follows: TGCAGCGTGACGACAGGGTTTAGCAATCAGCCCCAGCATTTT.

The CDR3 region has the DNA TGTGCCAGCAGCGGGACTCGGAACTATGGCTACACCTTC. Protein: CASSGTRNYGYTF. V gene TRBV9 combines with J gene TRBJ1-2; D gene unclear. Trimming left V 3 bases short and J 2 bases short, with 8 bases between. Germline values: CDR1 SGDLS, CDR2 YYNGEE. This CDR3 region has 13 residues.

This clone was counted only a few times. This rearrangement joins TRBV7-9 to TRBJ2-6; no clear D gene. V was shortened by 3 bases and J by 0 bases, with 6 bases between the two germline ends. This CDR3 is built from 15 residues. Looked up from germline, CDR1 is SEHNR and CDR2 is FQNEAQ (reference sequence). The CDR3 DNA reads TGTGCCAGCAGCTTTGGAGACTCTGGGGCCAACGTCCTGACTTTC. Encoded protein: CASSFGDSGANVLTF.

The V call is TRBV5-6, the J call TRBJ2-1; TRBD2 agrees at 12 bases. This CDR3 is 19 amino acids long. Per germline, CDR1 SGHDT and CDR2 YYEEEE. The V and J ends lost 2 bases and 0 bases, in that order; junction bases with no gene match: 9. CDR3 sequence (DNA): TGTGCCAGCAGCTTCCCACTAGCGGGAGGCTCGTACTCCTACAATGAGCAGTTCTTC. This sequence encodes CASSFPLAGGSYSYNEQFF.

The chain links TRBV18 to TRBJ2-6; tentatively, D is TRBD1 or TRBD2 (5 bases each). Per germline, CDR1 KGHSH and CDR2 LQKENI. V was trimmed by 6 bases and J by 2 bases, leaving 11 bases between them. The CDR3 length is 15 residues. The chain's CDR3 is CASSPGTAGANVLTF. CDR3 nucleotides: TGTGCCAGCTCGCCAGGGACGGCTGGGGCCAACGTCCTGACTTTC.

This clone was detected a few times. The chain recombines TRBV10-3 with TRBJ1-2; 10 bases match TRBD1. The CDR3 contains 14 residues. Losses at the gene ends were 7 bases for V and 8 bases for J; bases not matched to a gene: 10. Germline loops: CDR1 ENHRY, CDR2 SYGVKD. In DNA, the CDR3 is TGTGCCATCAACGGACAGGGGGAGGTAGGAGGCTACACCTTC. This translates into CAINGQGEVGGYTF.

This clone was recorded a few times. The gene calls are TRBV4-2 and TRBJ2-3; TRBD2 matches 8 bases. CDR3 length equals 17 residues. Trimming removed 6 bases from V and 0 bases from J; junction bases left unmatched: 11. The germline V gene has CDR1 LGHNA and CDR2 YNFKEQ. The CDR3 loop is CASRNGLAWKSTDTQYF. The CDR3 coding sequence is TGTGCCAGCAGAAATGGACTAGCTTGGAAAAGCACAGATACGCAGTATTTT.

The chain carries TRBV2 and TRBJ2-1, with 7 positions matching TRBD2. In germline, CDR1 is SNHLY, CDR2 FYNNEI. CDR3 length: 15 amino acids. V shed 2 bases, J shed 5 bases, and the junction held 6 bases outside the gene matches. The CDR3 DNA sequence: TGTGCCAGCAGTGAATCGAGCGGGGTGGACAATGAGCAGTTCTTC. Translation gives CASSESSGVDNEQFF.

This clone has a handful of counts. V usage is TRBV5-1 and J usage is TRBJ1-1; no clear D. Germline assignment: CDR1 SGHRS and CDR2 YFSETQ. With 2 bases removed from V and 1 base from J, the gap between germline ends came to 12 bases. This CDR3 is built from 15 residues. The CDR3 nucleotides are TGCGCCAGCAGCTTCCAGACACTACCGAACACTGAAGCTTTCTTT. Residues: CASSFQTLPNTEAFF.

The sample holds a few counts of this clone. This rearrangement joins TRBV2 to TRBJ2-7; 10 bases align to TRBD2. Looked up from germline, CDR1 is SNHLY and CDR2 is FYNNEI. Unmatched junction bases numbered 8, after V lost 4 bases and J lost 2 bases. This CDR3 contains 16 residues. The CDR3 loop reads CASSVTSGEKPYEQYF. Here the CDR3 DNA reads TGTGCCAGCAGTGTAACTAGCGGGGAAAAACCCTACGAGCAGTACTTC.

The chain has TRBV19 and TRBJ1-1; 10 nucleotides agree with TRBD1. This CDR3 is built from 14 residues. Germline V gene lookup returns CDR1 LNHDA and CDR2 SQIVND (reference sequence). V trimming: 4 bases; J trimming: 4 bases; junction bases outside the gene matches: 3. CDR3 in amino acids: CASSNGQGVTEAFF. The CDR3 nucleotides are TGTGCCAGTAGTAATGGACAGGGGGTCACTGAAGCTTTCTTT.

The chain has TRBV7-9 and TRBJ1-1, with a tentative D call TRBD1 (5 bases). The V gene lost 5 bases and the J gene lost 3 bases, with 16 bases spanning the gap. Germline V lookup: CDR1 SEHNR, CDR2 FQNEAQ (reference sequence). This CDR3 is 15 amino acids long. Here the CDR3 reads CASSPNLGEDTEAFF. The DNA of the CDR3 is TGTGCCAGCAGCCCAAATTTGGGGGAGGACACTGAAGCTTTCTTT.

Only a few counts were recorded for this clone. The J gene is TRBJ2-1, the V gene TRBV7-9; tentatively, D is TRBD2 (5 bases). The CDR3 consists of 15 residues. Germline V gene lookup returns CDR1 SEHNR and CDR2 FQNEAQ (reference sequence). The germline V and J ends were trimmed by 6 bases and 4 bases, with 16 bases remaining between them. Here the CDR3 DNA reads TGTGCCAGCAGTCCGGCTTTCCCGGGATACAATGAGCAGTTCTTC. Its translation: CASSPAFPGYNEQFF.

V gene TRBV7-2 combines with J gene TRBJ2-7, with 8 bases that match TRBD2. Trimming removed 8 bases from V and 3 bases from J; junction bases left unmatched: 0. Germline assignment: CDR1 SGHTA and CDR2 FQGNSA. The CDR3 is made up of 11 amino acids. CDR3 sequence: CASGTSYEQYF. The DNA of the CDR3 is TGTGCCAGCGGGACTAGCTACGAGCAGTACTTC. Based on the CDR3 plus reference TRBV7-2 and TRBJ2-7, the full variable domain is GAGVSQSPSNKVTEKGKDVELRCDPISGHTALYWYRQSLGQGLEFLIYFQGNSAPDKSGLPSDRFSAERTGGSVSTLTIQRTQQEDSAVYLCASGTSYEQYFGPGTRLTVT.

The table lists this clone with a few counts. This sequence joins TRBV30 and TRBJ2-3; D not resolved. The germline V and J ends were trimmed by 1 base and 3 bases, with 14 bases remaining between them. CDR1 is GTSNPN, CDR2 SVGIG, per germline (reference sequence). This CDR3 has 15 amino acids. The CDR3 loop reads CAWSGPPSSTDTQYF. The CDR3 nucleotides read TGTGCCTGGAGTGGGCCGCCGTCTTCGACAGATACGCAGTATTTT.